This TCR beta chain was observed in a study of T cells in Graves' hyperthyroidism and ophthalmopathy. Findings and caveats of the study: In simple terms, a model built on 13 V-J features told ophthalmopathy apart from stable hyperthyroidism.

A remark on this clonotype: Its antigen remains unknown.

From RNA transcripts, TCR beta CDR3 regions were amplified. The primer set for the first-round RT-PCR of the TCR CDR3 was HTBI. TCRdb recomputed calls from the multiplex PCR reads with MiXCR, one row per CDR3 protein. There are approximately 720,000 distinct CDR3 sequences in the sample; 15% to 20% occur only once, and approximately 15% lies in the top ten. This CDR3 spans 12 amino acids. V was cut by 3 bases and J by 12 bases, with 12 bases left in between. CDR1 and CDR2 from the germline V gene are MNHEY and SMNVEV (reference sequence). The chain is built from TRBV27 and TRBJ1-5; the D gene is possibly TRBD1 (5 bases). The sequence came from a woman aged 50 to 65 with Graves' hyperthyroidism that later progressed to Graves' ophthalmopathy. The sample taken for sequencing was blood. The CDR3 bases are TGTGCCAGCAGTTTCGGGGACGGGGTCCAGCATTTT. This gives the protein CASSFGDGVQHF.